The source of this TCR beta chain is a study of CD8 T cells in ankylosing spondylitis (dated by TCRdb to 2015 to 2018). Background for the entire study: The study profiled T cell receptor beta repertoires in healthy donors and ankylosing spondylitis patients to find disease-linked TCR variants. In total, the full study cohort was made up of some 110 healthy donors and 25 ankylosing spondylitis patients. Peripheral blood samples were taken, and synovial fluid was additionally collected from ankylosing spondylitis patients. Study-wide findings and limitations: Some of the motif variants had been reported before in the synovial fluid and blood of reactive arthritis patients, a finding that suggests common disease-initiation mechanisms. In peripheral blood, the disease-linked clones were found at relatively low frequencies and had a CD8+ phenotype. Blood from ankylosing spondylitis patients appeared to be characterized by a TCR beta motif composed of several highly homologous amino acid variants. The disease-linked clones were reported to be significantly enriched in matched synovial fluid samples from ankylosing spondylitis patients.

A word on this clonotype: The antigen it recognizes is unknown. Nothing much larger sits one base from this clone, and base qualities are not available.

From cysteine to phenylalanine, the CDR3 is 15 amino acids long. Kept here is only the CDR3 DNA, which spans 45 bases and is read in frame from base 1. The trim is 4 bases for V and 2 bases for J, with a gap of 15 bases between the germline ends. The CDR1 and CDR2 encoded by the germline V gene are MNHEY and SVGEGT. The sequencer was an Illumina HiSeq 2500. Quantitative 5'-RACE with molecular barcodes was the method used to prepare the TCR beta libraries. From the authors' description of their analysis: Disease-linked TCR variants were identified with a new computational method built on a probabilistic model of VDJ rearrangement. TCRdb trimmed the raw reads at Q25, called clones with MiXCR and kept productive beta chains. Records with the same CDR3 protein are collapsed into one entry carrying the most frequent genes and DNA. TCRdb, not the authors, supplied the V and J calls. This sample comprises 350,000 or so distinct CDR3 sequences, less than 9.5% of them detected only once. About 14% of the sample lies in the top ten.

The clonotype was recovered from a male donor with ankylosing spondylitis. Input material: blood, either unsorted or a sorted T cell fraction (not recorded which). The sequence joins TRBV6-2 or TRBV6-3 to TRBJ2-7; 6 matching bases give a weak D call of TRBD2. The CDR3 amino acid sequence is: CASSSPGLQPYEQYF. DNA sequence: TGTGCCAGCAGTTCGCCGGGACTGCAGCCCTACGAGCAGTACTTC.